This T cell receptor beta chain was recovered during a study of CD8 T cells in ankylosing spondylitis. This clonotype appeared a few times. Its antigen is undetermined. The junction departs from germline at one end; a sequencing error may be responsible. Quantitative 5'-RACE with molecular barcodes was used to make the TCR beta libraries. TCRdb used MiXCR to reprocess the 5' RACE reads, holding one entry per CDR3 protein. The data contain 700,000 or so distinct CDR3 sequences, around a fifth of them seen just once; the ten biggest clones take up around 19%. Germline V gene sequence: CDR1 MNHNS, CDR2 SASEGT. The CDR3 spans 13 residues. Study-wide points: Some motif variants were previously reported in reactive arthritis synovial fluid and blood. Made up of eight highly homologous variants, a TCR beta motif appeared characteristic of ankylosing spondylitis blood.

This sequence joins TRBV6-1 and TRBJ1-2; D is possibly TRBD1 (5 bases). Sequenced input: blood, either unsorted or a sorted T cell fraction (not recorded which). The sequence was collected from a male donor with ankylosing spondylitis. DNA for the CDR3: TGTGCCACCTCCGAGGACACACAAACGGCGACGGCCTTC. Its protein product is CATSEDTQTATAF.